What follows is one T cell receptor (beta chain) and its context. Its antigen is not yet known. Per-base quality was not reported, and no clone a single base away is much larger than it. For sequencing of the TCRbeta CDR3 region, genomic DNA was extracted from the sorted cells. The immunoSEQ Assay was used for sequencing of TCRbeta CDR3 regions. In TCRdb, the immuneACCESS table is reduced to in-frame sequences with V and J assigned. These tables do not hold every clone; where another copy was compared, an unresolved V gene accounts for under half, and the others remain unexplained. In all, the sample holds 77,000 or so clones, and around 85% of those were seen once. 2% to 2.5% of the sample comes from the top ten. The sample is drawn from a study of OX40 agonist ivuxolimab in advanced cancers. Notes on the research overall: Ivuxolimab, which targeted the costimulatory receptor OX40 (CD134), was an agonistic, fully human IgG2 monoclonal antibody. Peripheral TCRbeta sequencing was intended to test whether TCR sequence diversity was altered and clonal T-cell expansion was caused by ivuxolimab. Prior anti-PD-1, anti-PD-L1 or anti-CTLA-4 therapy was permitted, and approximately 42% of dose-escalation patients had received checkpoint inhibitors. The paper reports the monotherapy dose-escalation portion (N of about 50 patients) of the phase I ivuxolimab trial. Partial responses occurred in three dose-escalation patients, of whom one had hepatocellular carcinoma and two had cutaneous melanoma. In the dose-escalation cohort, approximately 82% of patients were male, and the mean age was 60 years with a range of about 23 to 79. Intravenous ivuxolimab was administered to patients every 2 weeks at six dose levels: 0.01, 0.1, 0.3, 1.5, 3 and 10 mg/kg. Of the approximately 54 patients in dose escalation, 19 had hepatocellular carcinoma, some 15 had melanoma, 9 had renal cell carcinoma and 9 had head and neck cancer.

Overall study outcomes, separate from this receptor: At doses of 0.1 to 3.0 mg/kg, clonal expansion of both CD4+ and CD8+ blood T cells was observed from baseline to week 6. The antigen specificity of the peripheral T cells that underwent clonal expansion was not determined. In the 0.1-3.0 mg/kg groups, partial responders were among the patients with the lowest normalized peripheral clonal expansion, particularly in CD8+ T cells. After ivuxolimab, more expanded clones were found on average in CD8+ T cells than in CD4+ T cells. Low levels of normalized T-cell clonal expansion were also shown by some nonresponding patients.

At the junction V is shortened by 1 base and J by 9 bases, with 13 bases in between. As encoded in the germline V gene, CDR1 is SQVTM while CDR2 is ANQGSEA. From the cysteine up to the phenylalanine, the CDR3 has a length of 13 residues. The entry retains the CDR3 DNA only, 39 bases that are in frame from base 1. Patients with autoimmune disease history or receiving systemic immunosuppression were excluded from the trial. In every dose cohort, peripheral blood was drawn for TCR sequencing at baseline, cycle 4 day 1, and cycle 7 day 1. Samples were obtained from an open-label, multicenter, first-in-human phase I dose-escalation trial of ivuxolimab. Adults with locally advanced or metastatic head and neck squamous cell, hepatocellular, melanoma or renal cell carcinoma were enrolled in the trial. CD4+ and CD8+ T cells were sorted separately from peripheral blood before TCR sequencing.

This TCR came from an adult with an advanced solid tumor such as melanoma, head and neck, liver or kidney cancer. Sequenced material: CD4+ or CD8+ T cells sorted from blood, taken in a trial of the OX40 agonist ivuxolimab. In this chain, TRBV29-1 is recombined with TRBJ2-1; a tentative D match to TRBD2 spans 7 bases. Read as DNA, the sequence is TGCAGCGTTGAAGGGGACGGGGGGCGTGAGCAGTTCTTC. This codes for CSVEGDGGREQFF.